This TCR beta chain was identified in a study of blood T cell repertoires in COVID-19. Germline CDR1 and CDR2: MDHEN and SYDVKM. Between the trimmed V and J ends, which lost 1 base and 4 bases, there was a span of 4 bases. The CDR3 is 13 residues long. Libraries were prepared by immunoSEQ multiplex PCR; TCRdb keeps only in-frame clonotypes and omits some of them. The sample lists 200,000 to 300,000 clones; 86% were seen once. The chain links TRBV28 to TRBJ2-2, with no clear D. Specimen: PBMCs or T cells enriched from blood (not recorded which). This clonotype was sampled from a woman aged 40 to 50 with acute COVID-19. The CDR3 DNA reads TGTGCCAGCAGTTTATCGAGCACCGGGGAGCTGTTTTTT. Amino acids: CASSLSSTGELFF. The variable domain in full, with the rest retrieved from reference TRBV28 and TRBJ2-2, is DVKVTQSSRYLVKRTGEKVFLECVQDMDHENMFWYRQDPGLGLRLIYFSYDVKMKEKGDIPEGYSVSREKKERFSLILESASTNQTSMYLCASSLSSTGELFFGEGSRLTVL.